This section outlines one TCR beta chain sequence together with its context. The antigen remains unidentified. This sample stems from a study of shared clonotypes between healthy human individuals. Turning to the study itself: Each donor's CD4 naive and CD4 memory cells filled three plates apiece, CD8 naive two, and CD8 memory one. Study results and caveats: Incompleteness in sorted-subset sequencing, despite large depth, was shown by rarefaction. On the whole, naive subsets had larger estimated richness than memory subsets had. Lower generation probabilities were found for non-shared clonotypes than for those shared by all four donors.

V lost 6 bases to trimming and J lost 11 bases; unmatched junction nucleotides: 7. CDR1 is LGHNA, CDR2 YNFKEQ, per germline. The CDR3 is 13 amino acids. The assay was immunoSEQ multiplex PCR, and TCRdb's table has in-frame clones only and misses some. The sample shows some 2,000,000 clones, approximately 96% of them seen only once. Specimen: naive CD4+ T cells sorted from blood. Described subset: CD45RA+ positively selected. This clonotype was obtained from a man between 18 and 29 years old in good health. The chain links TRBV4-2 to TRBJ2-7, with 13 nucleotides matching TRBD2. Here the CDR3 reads CASRRTSGGPEYF. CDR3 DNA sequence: TGTGCCAGCAGGCGGACTAGCGGGGGTCCGGAGTACTTC.